This T cell receptor (beta chain) was observed in a study of shared clonotypes between healthy human individuals. As for the study in general: CD4 naive and memory got three plates each, CD8 naive two, CD8 memory one.

This clone was detected once. Its target is not known. As defined, naive CD8 cells were CD45RO-negative and positively selected for CCR7, with terminally differentiated effector memory CD45RA+ cells excluded. Genomic DNA belonging to each subset was distributed in equal measure over several immunoSEQ plates. Clones were sequenced by immunoSEQ multiplex PCR, and TCRdb holds only the in-frame ones, with some missing. The sample includes about 2.1 million clones, around 95% of them seen just once. Deletions cut 5 bases from V and 4 bases from J, with 24 bases between. The CDR3 is 18 amino acids. Germline V gene lookup returns CDR1 SGHTA and CDR2 FQGTGA. Regarding the study as a whole: At large depth, rarefaction still showed sorted-subset sequencing to be incomplete. Few donors restricted represented genetic and exposure-history diversity.

The receptor comes from a man younger than 35 in good health. Some clones in this sample may be carry-over from other donors' samples. The sample consisted of naive CD8+ T cells from PBMCs. The chain combines TRBV7-3 with TRBJ2-1; the D gene is possibly TRBD1 (6 bases). Here the CDR3 reads CASSQGIRTADPYNEQFF. The CDR3 coding sequence is TGTGCCAGCAGCCAAGGGATTAGGACAGCAGACCCTTACAATGAGCAGTTCTTC.